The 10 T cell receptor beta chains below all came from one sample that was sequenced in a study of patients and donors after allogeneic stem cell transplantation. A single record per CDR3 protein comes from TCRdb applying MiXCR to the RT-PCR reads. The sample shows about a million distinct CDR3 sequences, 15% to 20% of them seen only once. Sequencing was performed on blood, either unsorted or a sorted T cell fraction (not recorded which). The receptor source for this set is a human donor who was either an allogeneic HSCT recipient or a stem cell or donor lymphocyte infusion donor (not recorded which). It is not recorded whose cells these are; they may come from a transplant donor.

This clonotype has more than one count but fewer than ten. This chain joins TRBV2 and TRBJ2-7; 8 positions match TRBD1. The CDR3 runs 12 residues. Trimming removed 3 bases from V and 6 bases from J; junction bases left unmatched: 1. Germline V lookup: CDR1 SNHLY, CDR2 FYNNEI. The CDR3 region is CASSETGVEQYF. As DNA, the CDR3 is TGTGCCAGCAGTGAGACAGGGGTCGAGCAGTACTTC.

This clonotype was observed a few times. The chain's CDR3 is CSARNRINTDTQYF. Here the CDR3 DNA reads TGCAGTGCTAGGAACAGGATAAACACAGATACGCAGTATTTT. This chain links TRBV20-1 with TRBJ2-3, with D possibly TRBD1 on 5 matching bases. Trimming took 3 bases from V and 2 from J, leaving 12 bases between them. This CDR3 has 14 residues. CDR1 DFQATT and CDR2 SNEGSKA come from the germline V gene (reference sequence).

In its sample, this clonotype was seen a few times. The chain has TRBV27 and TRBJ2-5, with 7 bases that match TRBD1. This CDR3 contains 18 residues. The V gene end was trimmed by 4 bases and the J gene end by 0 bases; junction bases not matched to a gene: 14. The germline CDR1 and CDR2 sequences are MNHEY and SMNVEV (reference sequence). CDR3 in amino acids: CASSSGGVGTANQETQYF. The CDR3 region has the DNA TGTGCCAGCAGTTCTGGAGGAGTGGGGACAGCCAACCAAGAGACCCAGTACTTC.

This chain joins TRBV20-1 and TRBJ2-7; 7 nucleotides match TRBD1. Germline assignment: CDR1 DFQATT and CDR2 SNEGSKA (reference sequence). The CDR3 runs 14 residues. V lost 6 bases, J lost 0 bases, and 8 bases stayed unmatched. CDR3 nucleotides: TGCAGTGCAGCAGACAGGGCATCCTCCTACGAGCAGTACTTC. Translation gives CSAADRASSYEQYF.

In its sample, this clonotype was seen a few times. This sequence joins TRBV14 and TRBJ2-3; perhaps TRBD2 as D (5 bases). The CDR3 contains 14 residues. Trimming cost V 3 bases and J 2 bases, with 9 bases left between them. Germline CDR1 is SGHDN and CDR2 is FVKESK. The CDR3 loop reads CASSHGLDTDTQYF. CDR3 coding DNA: TGTGCCAGCAGCCACGGACTTGACACAGATACGCAGTATTTT.

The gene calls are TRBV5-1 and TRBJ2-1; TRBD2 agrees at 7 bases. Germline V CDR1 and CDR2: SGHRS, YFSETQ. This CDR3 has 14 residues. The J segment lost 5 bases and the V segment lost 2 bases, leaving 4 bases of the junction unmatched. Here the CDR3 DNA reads TGCGCCAGCAGCTTTTTTGGGGGGGACAATGAGCAGTTCTTC. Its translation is CASSFFGGDNEQFF. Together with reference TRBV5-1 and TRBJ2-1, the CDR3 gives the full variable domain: KAGVTQTPRYLIKTRGQQVTLSCSPISGHRSVSWYQQTPGQGLQFLFEYFSETQRNKGNFPGRFSGRQFSNSRSEMNVSTLELGDSALYLCASSFFGGDNEQFFGPGTRLTVL.

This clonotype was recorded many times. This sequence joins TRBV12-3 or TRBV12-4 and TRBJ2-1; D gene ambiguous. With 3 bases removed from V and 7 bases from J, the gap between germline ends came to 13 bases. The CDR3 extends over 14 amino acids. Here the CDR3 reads CASSLDGPGNEQFF. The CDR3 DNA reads TGTGCCAGCAGTTTGGACGGGCCTGGGAATGAGCAGTTCTTC.

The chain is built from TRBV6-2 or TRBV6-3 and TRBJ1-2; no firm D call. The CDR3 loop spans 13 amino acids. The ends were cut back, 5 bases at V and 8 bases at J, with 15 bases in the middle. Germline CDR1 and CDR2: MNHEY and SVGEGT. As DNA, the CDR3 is TGTGCCAGCAGTCCAACAACAATGTACGGCTACACCTTC. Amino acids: CASSPTTMYGYTF.

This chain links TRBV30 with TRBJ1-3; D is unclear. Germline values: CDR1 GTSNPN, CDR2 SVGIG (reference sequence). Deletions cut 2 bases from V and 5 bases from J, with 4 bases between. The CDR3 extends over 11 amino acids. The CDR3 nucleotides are TGTGCCTGGAGTCCCCGAAACACCATATATTTT. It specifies CAWSPRNTIYF.

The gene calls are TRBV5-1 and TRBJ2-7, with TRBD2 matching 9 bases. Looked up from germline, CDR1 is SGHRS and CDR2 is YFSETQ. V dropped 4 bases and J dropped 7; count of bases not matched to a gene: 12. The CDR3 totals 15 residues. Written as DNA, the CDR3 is TGCGCCAGCAGCAAGGATGCGGGAGGGCCTGGGGAGCAGTACTTC. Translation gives CASSKDAGGPGEQYF.